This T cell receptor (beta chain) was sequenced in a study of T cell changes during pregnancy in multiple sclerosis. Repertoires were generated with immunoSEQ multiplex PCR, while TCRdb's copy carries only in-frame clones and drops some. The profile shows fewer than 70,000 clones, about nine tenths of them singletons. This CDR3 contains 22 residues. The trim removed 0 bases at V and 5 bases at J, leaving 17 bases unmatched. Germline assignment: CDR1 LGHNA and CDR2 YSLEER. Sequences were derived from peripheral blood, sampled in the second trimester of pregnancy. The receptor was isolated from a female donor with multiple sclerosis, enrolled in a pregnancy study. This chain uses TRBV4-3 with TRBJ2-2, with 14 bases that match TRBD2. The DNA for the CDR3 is TGCGCCAGCAGCCAAGATATGTTCCCGGGACTAGCGGGAGTCGGGAATACCGGGGAGCTGTTTTTT. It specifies CASSQDMFPGLAGVGNTGELFF.